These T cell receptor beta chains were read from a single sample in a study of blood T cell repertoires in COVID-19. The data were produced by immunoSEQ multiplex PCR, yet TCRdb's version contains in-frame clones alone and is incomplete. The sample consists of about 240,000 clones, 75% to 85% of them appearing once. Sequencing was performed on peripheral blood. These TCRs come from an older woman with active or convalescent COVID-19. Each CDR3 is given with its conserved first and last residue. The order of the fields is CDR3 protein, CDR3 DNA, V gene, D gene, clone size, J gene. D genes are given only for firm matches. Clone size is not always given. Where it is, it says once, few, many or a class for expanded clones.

CDR3aa: CASSVQDRDYEQFF
CDR3nt: TGTGCCAGCAGTGTCCAGGACAGGGACTATGAGCAGTTCTTC
v_gene: TRBV6-4
d_gene: TRBD1
abundance: .
j_gene: TRBJ2-1

CDR3aa: CASSQGTGTGNTIYF
CDR3nt: TGCGCCAGCAGCCAAGGAACAGGGACTGGAAACACCATATATTTT
v_gene: TRBV4-3
d_gene: .
abundance: .
j_gene: TRBJ1-3

CDR3aa: CASSQDPRGSMNTEAFF
CDR3nt: TGCGCCAGCAGCCAAGACCCAAGGGGGTCGATGAACACTGAAGCTTTCTTT
v_gene: TRBV4-1
d_gene: .
abundance: .
j_gene: TRBJ1-1

CDR3aa: CATGLATIGEQYF
CDR3nt: TGTGCCACAGGACTAGCCACGATAGGGGAGCAGTACTTC
v_gene: TRBV2
d_gene: TRBD2
abundance: once
j_gene: TRBJ2-7

CDR3aa: CASRASRGAGGLGEQYF
CDR3nt: TGTGCCAGCAGGGCCAGTAGAGGGGCAGGGGGTTTGGGCGAGCAGTACTTC
v_gene: TRBV3-1/TRBV3-2
d_gene: TRBD1
abundance: once
j_gene: TRBJ2-7

CDR3aa: CASSQIAGAPQETQYF
CDR3nt: TGTGCCAGCAGCCAGATAGCGGGGGCCCCCCAAGAGACCCAGTACTTC
v_gene: TRBV4-2
d_gene: TRBD2
abundance: .
j_gene: TRBJ2-5

CDR3aa: CASSQEGTNSPLHF
CDR3nt: TGTGCCAGCAGCCAAGAGGGCACAAATTCACCCCTCCACTTT
v_gene: TRBV3-1/TRBV3-2
d_gene: .
abundance: .
j_gene: TRBJ1-6

CDR3aa: CASSSDRGLPEAFF
CDR3nt: TGTGCCAGCAGCTCGGACAGGGGGCTTCCTGAAGCTTTCTTT
v_gene: TRBV11-2
d_gene: TRBD1
abundance: .
j_gene: TRBJ1-1

CDR3aa: CASSLSVGGVNEQFF
CDR3nt: TGTGCCAGCAGCTTAAGTGTCGGGGGGGTGAATGAGCAGTTCTTC
v_gene: TRBV7-6
d_gene: TRBD2
abundance: .
j_gene: TRBJ2-1

CDR3aa: CASSLAVAGGTPDTQYF
CDR3nt: TGCGCCAGCAGCTTGGCCGTAGCGGGGGGGACCCCAGATACGCAGTATTTT
v_gene: TRBV5-1
d_gene: TRBD2
abundance: .
j_gene: TRBJ2-3

CDR3aa: CASSPDRAYEQYF
CDR3nt: TGCGCCAGCAGCCCGGACAGGGCTTACGAGCAGTACTTC
v_gene: TRBV4-1
d_gene: TRBD1
abundance: once
j_gene: TRBJ2-7

CDR3aa: CASSRSGETQYF
CDR3nt: TGTGCCAGCAGCCGATCCGGGGAGACCCAGTACTTC
v_gene: TRBV7-9
d_gene: .
abundance: .
j_gene: TRBJ2-5

CDR3aa: CASSQAGLGTEAFF
CDR3nt: TGTGCCAGCAGCCAAGCAGGGCTCGGCACTGAAGCTTTCTTT
v_gene: TRBV3-1/TRBV3-2
d_gene: .
abundance: .
j_gene: TRBJ1-1

CDR3aa: CASSDHQRSSPTPLHF
CDR3nt: TGTGCCAGCAGTGATCACCAGCGAAGTTCACCAACACCCCTCCACTTT
v_gene: TRBV2
d_gene: .
abundance: .
j_gene: TRBJ1-6

CDR3aa: CASSLLNTGYEQFF
CDR3nt: TGTGCCAGCAGCCTCCTGAACACGGGATATGAGCAGTTCTTC
v_gene: TRBV14
d_gene: .
abundance: .
j_gene: TRBJ2-1

CDR3aa: CATEGQDLYEQYF
CDR3nt: TGTGCCACCGAAGGACAGGATCTTTACGAGCAGTACTTC
v_gene: TRBV10-3
d_gene: TRBD1
abundance: .
j_gene: TRBJ2-7

CDR3aa: CASSFAGSSYNEQFF
CDR3nt: TGTGCCAGCAGCTTTGCGGGCAGCTCCTACAATGAGCAGTTCTTC
v_gene: TRBV5-5
d_gene: .
abundance: .
j_gene: TRBJ2-1

CDR3aa: CAWTPDRGRETQYF
CDR3nt: TGTGCCTGGACTCCGGACAGGGGGCGAGAGACCCAGTACTTC
v_gene: TRBV30
d_gene: TRBD1
abundance: .
j_gene: TRBJ2-5

CDR3aa: CASRPQGYSGNTIYF
CDR3nt: TGCGCCAGCAGACCCCAGGGGTACTCTGGAAACACCATATATTTT
v_gene: TRBV5-1
d_gene: .
abundance: .
j_gene: TRBJ1-3

CDR3aa: CASRGQGHGELFF
CDR3nt: TGTGCCAGCAGAGGGCAGGGTCACGGGGAGCTGTTTTTT
v_gene: TRBV2
d_gene: .
abundance: few
j_gene: TRBJ2-2